The 5 T cell receptor beta chains listed next were all sequenced from one sample in a study of blood T cell repertoires in COVID-19. The repertoire was sequenced with immunoSEQ multiplex PCR; TCRdb's copy has only in-frame clones and lacks some. The sample holds around 27,000 clones, 83% seen once. The material sequenced was peripheral blood. The receptors derive from a human donor in a cohort sampled during active COVID-19.

The gene calls are TRBV12-3 or TRBV12-4 and TRBJ2-1, with 8 bases that match TRBD2. Trimming took 7 bases from V and 12 from J; bases not matched to a gene: 11. There are 13 residues in the CDR3. In DNA form, the CDR3 reads TGTGCCAGCACCGCCTTGCGGCGGGGGGCGCAGTTCTTC. It translates to CASTALRRGAQFF.

A single count supports this clone. The rearrangement uses TRBV6-5 and TRBJ2-3, with 8 nucleotides matching TRBD2. The CDR3 totals 15 residues. V dropped 4 bases and J dropped 2; count of bases not matched to a gene: 5. Looked up from germline, CDR1 is MNHEY and CDR2 is SVGAGI. CDR3 region: CASSLGGGFTDTQYF. For the CDR3, the DNA is TGTGCCAGCAGTTTGGGCGGGGGGTTCACAGATACGCAGTATTTT.

The chain uses TRBV5-1 and TRBJ2-3, with unresolved D. Trimming stripped 0 bases from V and 0 bases from J, with 8 bases between. The CDR3 loop spans 15 amino acids. The V gene's germline CDR1 is SGHRS and CDR2 YFSETQ. In DNA, the CDR3 is TGCGCCAGCAGCTTGGACACCCCTAGCACAGATACGCAGTATTTT. This encodes CASSLDTPSTDTQYF.

The genes are TRBV10-1 and TRBJ1-1; D is unclear. V gave up 3 bases and J gave up 2 bases, with 7 bases separating them. Germline CDR1 WNHNN, CDR2 SYGVQD (reference sequence). This CDR3 is 13 amino acids long. The CDR3: CASSDPINTEAFF. CDR3 coding DNA: TGCGCCAGCAGTGATCCAATTAACACTGAAGCTTTCTTT.

The rearrangement joins TRBV5-1 to TRBJ2-1, with 12 bases lining up with TRBD2. Losses at the gene ends were 0 bases for V and 7 bases for J; bases not matched to a gene: 5. The CDR3 runs to 16 residues. The germline V gene has CDR1 SGHRS and CDR2 YFSETQ. CDR3: CASSLALAGGRNEQFF. CDR3 sequence (DNA): TGCGCCAGCAGCTTGGCCCTAGCGGGAGGGAGGAATGAGCAGTTCTTC.